The entry below describes one TCR beta chain. Its antigen is unidentified. The data belong to a study of OX40 agonist ivuxolimab in advanced cancers. Study-level information: With a range of roughly 20 to 90, age averaged roughly 61 years, and about 83% were male.

Per germline, CDR1 GTSNPN and CDR2 SVGIG (reference sequence). V lost 2 bases and J lost 4, with 13 bases in between. The CDR3 totals 14 residues. No patient had autoimmune disease or received systemic immunosuppression. General observations from the study: Among the lowest levels of clonal expansion were found in partial responders at 0.1-3.0 mg/kg.

TCRdb keeps only in-frame clones here, not all; method: immunoSEQ multiplex PCR. Of 25,000 to 35,000 clones in the sample, 70% to 90% were seen once. The specimen comprised CD4+ or CD8+ T cells sorted from blood, sampled in a trial of the OX40 agonist ivuxolimab. The source is an adult with an advanced solid tumor such as melanoma, head and neck, liver or kidney cancer. The chain combines TRBV30 with TRBJ2-3; D is possibly TRBD2 (7 bases). The CDR3, as DNA: TGTGCCTGGAGTTGGGGGGGGCAGGCAGATACGCAGTATTTT. Amino acid sequence: CAWSWGGQADTQYF.